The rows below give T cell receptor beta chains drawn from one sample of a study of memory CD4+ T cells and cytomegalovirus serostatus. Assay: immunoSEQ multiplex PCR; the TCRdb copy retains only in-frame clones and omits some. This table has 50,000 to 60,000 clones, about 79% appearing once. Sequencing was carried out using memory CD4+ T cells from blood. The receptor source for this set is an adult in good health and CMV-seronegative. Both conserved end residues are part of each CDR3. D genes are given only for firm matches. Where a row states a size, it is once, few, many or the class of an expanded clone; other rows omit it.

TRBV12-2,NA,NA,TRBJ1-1,CASRSGQWVEAFF,TGTGCAAGTCGCTCCGGACAGTGGGTCGAAGCTTTCTTT
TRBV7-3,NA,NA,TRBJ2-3,CASSSTVTDTQYF,TGTGCCAGCAGCTCGACTGTCACAGATACGCAGTATTTT
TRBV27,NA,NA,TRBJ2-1,CASSLMRPGSSYNEQFF,TGTGCCAGCAGTCTCATGCGTCCGGGGAGCTCCTACAATGAGCAGTTCTTC
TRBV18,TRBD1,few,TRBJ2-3,CASSGQGAKDTQYF,TGTGCCAGCTCAGGACAGGGGGCGAAAGATACGCAGTATTTT
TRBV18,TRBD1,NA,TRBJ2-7,CASSPGQSSYEQYF,TGTGCCAGCTCACCGGGACAGAGCTCCTACGAGCAGTACTTC
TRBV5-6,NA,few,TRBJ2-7,CASSGWGRPSSYEQYF,TGTGCCAGCAGCGGCTGGGGGAGGCCCAGCTCCTACGAGCAGTACTTC
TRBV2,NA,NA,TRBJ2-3,CASSEDRRTDTQYF,TGTGCCAGCAGTGAAGACAGGCGCACAGATACGCAGTATTTT
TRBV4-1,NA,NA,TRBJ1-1,CASSRGNLNTEAFF,TGCGCCAGCAGCCGTGGGAATCTAAACACTGAAGCTTTCTTT
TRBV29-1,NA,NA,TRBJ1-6,CSVEEGPNSPLHF,TGCAGCGTTGAGGAGGGGCCCAATTCACCCCTCCACTTT
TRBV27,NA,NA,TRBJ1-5,CASSFWPRNSNQPQHF,TGTGCCAGCAGTTTTTGGCCGAGAAATAGCAATCAGCCCCAGCATTTT
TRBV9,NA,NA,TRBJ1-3,CASSVAGGVSAGNTIYF,TGTGCCAGCAGCGTAGCGGGGGGGGTCTCGGCTGGAAACACCATATATTTT
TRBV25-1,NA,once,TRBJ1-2,CASSSIYGYTF,TGTGCCAGCAGTTCGATCTATGGCTACACCTTC
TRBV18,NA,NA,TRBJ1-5,CASSPQSGRADQPQHF,TGTGCCAGCTCACCACAGAGTGGAAGGGCCGATCAGCCCCAGCATTTT
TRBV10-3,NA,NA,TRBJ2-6,CAISESGSPGANVLTF,TGTGCCATCAGTGAGAGTGGCAGCCCTGGGGCCAACGTCCTGACTTTC
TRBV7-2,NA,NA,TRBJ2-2,CASSLERGNTGELFF,TGTGCCAGCAGCTTAGAACGGGGGAACACCGGGGAGCTGTTTTTT
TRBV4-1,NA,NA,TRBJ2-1,CASSQDILANEQFF,TGCGCCAGCAGCCAAGATATCCTCGCGAATGAGCAGTTCTTC
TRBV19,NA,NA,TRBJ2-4,CASSRWTTLAKNIQYF,TGTGCCAGTAGCCGTTGGACAACTCTAGCCAAAAACATTCAGTACTTC
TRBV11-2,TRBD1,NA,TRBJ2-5,CASSPGTVQETQYF,TGTGCCAGCAGCCCGGGGACAGTACAAGAGACCCAGTACTTC
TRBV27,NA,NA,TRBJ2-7,CASSRTGSYEQYF,TGTGCCAGCAGTCGAACAGGGAGCTACGAGCAGTACTTC
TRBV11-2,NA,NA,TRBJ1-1,CASGGQLNTEAFF,TGTGCCTCTGGGGGGCAGCTGAACACTGAAGCTTTCTTT
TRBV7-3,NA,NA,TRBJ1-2,CASSPGPNYGYTF,TGTGCCAGCAGCCCGGGACCAAACTATGGCTACACCTTC
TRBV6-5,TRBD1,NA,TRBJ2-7,CASSPGQGAYEQYF,TGTGCCAGCAGTCCAGGACAGGGGGCTTACGAGCAGTACTTC
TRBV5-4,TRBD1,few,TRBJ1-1,CASSWGQLNTEAFF,TGTGCCAGCAGCTGGGGACAGCTGAACACTGAAGCTTTCTTT
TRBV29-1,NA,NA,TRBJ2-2,CSVVVGGDAGELFF,TGCAGCGTTGTGGTCGGCGGTGACGCCGGGGAGCTGTTTTTT
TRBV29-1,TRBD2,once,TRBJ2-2,CSVEDTGGTGELFF,TGCAGCGTTGAGGACACGGGGGGCACCGGGGAGCTGTTTTTT
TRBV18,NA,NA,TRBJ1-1,CASSPFGEGTEAFF,TGTGCCAGCTCACCTTTCGGGGAAGGCACTGAAGCTTTCTTT